This TCR beta chain comes out of a study of cytomegalovirus exposure and HLA in healthy donors. Study as a whole: HLA-typed donors were the source of around 85 million unique TCRs held in an early data release.

PCR involved 60 Vbeta and 13 Jbeta primers. Assay used: immunoSEQ multiplex PCR; TCRdb lists only in-frame clones, some missing. The sample has roughly 67,000 clones; around 78% are singletons. This CDR3 is built from 14 residues. CDR1 and CDR2 (germline): SNHLY, FYNNEI. V was shortened by 2 bases and J by 4 bases, with 9 bases between the two germline ends. This clone was detected only a few times. As yet, its antigen is unknown. General study findings and limits: V- and J-gene trimming in TCR beta was tied to a missense DCLRE1C variant by an analysis performed later. The likely explanation for a cluster of highly shared sequence variants was sequencing artifact. Presence/absence analyses assumed roughly uniform sequencing depth across donors, which may not hold.

The chain combines TRBV2 with TRBJ2-1; D uncertain. This TCR was recovered from a man aged 35-49 years in good health and CMV-seronegative. Sequencing was done on a sample of PBMCs. The CDR3 DNA sequence: TGTGCCAGCAGTGAAACTCAAGCGTACAATGAGCAGTTCTTC. Its protein product is CASSETQAYNEQFF.